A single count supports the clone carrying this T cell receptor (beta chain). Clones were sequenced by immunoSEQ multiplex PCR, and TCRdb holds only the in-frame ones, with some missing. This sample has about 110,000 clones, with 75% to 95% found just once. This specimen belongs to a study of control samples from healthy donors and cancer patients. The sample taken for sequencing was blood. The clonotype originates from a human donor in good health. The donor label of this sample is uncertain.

The chain's CDR3 is CASSLVGLGTAYNEQFF. Written as DNA, the CDR3 is TGCGCCAGCAGCTTGGTTGGCCTCGGGACAGCCTACAATGAGCAGTTCTTC. J is TRBJ2-1 and V is TRBV5-1; 7 bases align to TRBD1. This CDR3 has 17 residues. Germline assignment: CDR1 SGHRS and CDR2 YFSETQ. The J segment lost 2 bases and the V segment lost 0 bases, leaving 8 bases of the junction unmatched.